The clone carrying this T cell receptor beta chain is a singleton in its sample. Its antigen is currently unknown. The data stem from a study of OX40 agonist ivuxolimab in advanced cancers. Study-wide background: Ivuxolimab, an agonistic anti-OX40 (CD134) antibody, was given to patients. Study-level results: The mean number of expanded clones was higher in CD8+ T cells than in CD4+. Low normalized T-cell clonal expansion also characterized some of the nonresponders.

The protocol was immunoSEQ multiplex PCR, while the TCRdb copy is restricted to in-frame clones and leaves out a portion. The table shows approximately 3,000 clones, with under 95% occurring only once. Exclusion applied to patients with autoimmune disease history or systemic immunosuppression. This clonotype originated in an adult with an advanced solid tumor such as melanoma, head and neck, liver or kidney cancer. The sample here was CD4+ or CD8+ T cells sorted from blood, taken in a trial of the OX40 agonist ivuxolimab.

The CDR3 nucleotides read TGTGCCAGCAGCCGGGGTCTTCCTCCAGATACGCAGTATTTT. Translated: CASSRGLPPDTQYF. The V and J genes are TRBV6-5 and TRBJ2-3; possibly TRBD2 for D (5 bases). The ends were cut back, 6 bases at V and 4 bases at J, with 14 bases in the middle. Germline lookup yields CDR1 MNHEY and CDR2 SVGAGI. The CDR3 contains 14 residues.